These 16 T cell receptor beta chains were sequenced from one sample in a study of blood T cell repertoires in COVID-19. The repertoire was sequenced with immunoSEQ multiplex PCR; TCRdb's copy has only in-frame clones and lacks some. The sample has 35,000 to 50,000 clones, about 90% seen once; the top ten hold roughly a tenth. The sequencing input was peripheral blood. The receptors here all came from a woman of 80 years or more with active COVID-19.

The CDR3 here is CASSLSGGTGFEKLFF. The CDR3 coding sequence is TGCGCCAGCAGCTTGTCAGGCGGGACAGGGTTTGAAAAACTGTTTTTT. The V gene is TRBV5-1, the J gene TRBJ1-4; TRBD1 agrees at 9 bases. The germline gives CDR1 SGHRS, CDR2 YFSETQ. This CDR3 has 16 residues. V lost 1 base, J lost 7 bases, and 8 bases stayed unmatched.

The V and J genes are TRBV30 and TRBJ1-6, with D possibly being TRBD1 (6 bases). The germline gives CDR1 GTSNPN, CDR2 SVGIG (reference sequence). V lost 2 bases and J 7 bases, leaving 6 bases between the germline ends. The CDR3 runs 12 residues. In nucleotides, the CDR3 is TGTGCCTGGAGTCAGGGGAATTCACCCCTCCACTTT. This codes for CAWSQGNSPLHF.

This rearrangement joins TRBV6-5 to TRBJ2-7; 7 nucleotides align to TRBD1. The CDR3 covers 15 residues. CDR1 is MNHEY and CDR2 is SVGAGI in the germline V gene. V lost 6 bases, J lost 2 bases, and 10 bases stayed unmatched. This CDR3 is CASSIGQASPYEQYF. The DNA for the CDR3 is TGTGCCAGCAGCATCGGACAGGCCTCTCCCTACGAGCAGTACTTC.

CDR3 nucleotides: TGTGCCAGCAGCTTGGCCCGGGAGCAGTTCTTC. Amino acid sequence: CASSLAREQFF. The chain has TRBV5-4 and TRBJ2-1; D unclear. From germline, CDR1 is SGHNT and CDR2 YYREEE (reference sequence). V lost 0 bases and J 10 bases, leaving 5 bases between the germline ends. There are 11 residues in the CDR3.

The rearrangement uses TRBV5-4 and TRBJ2-5; 8 bases align to TRBD1. After removal of 8 bases from V and 4 bases from J, the junction contained 13 bases not matched to a gene. The CDR3 is made up of 15 amino acids. The germline V gene has CDR1 SGHNT and CDR2 YYREEE (reference sequence). Here the CDR3 DNA reads TGTGCCAGTATCCCTCAGGGGGCGGTAGCAGAGACCCAGTACTTC. Residues: CASIPQGAVAETQYF.

This chain connects TRBV7-8 to TRBJ2-2; weak D call: TRBD1 (6 bases). V lost 5 bases, J lost 4 bases, and 17 bases lay in between. Germline V gene sequence: CDR1 SGHVS, CDR2 FQNEAQ. The CDR3 has 16 amino acids. In DNA form, the CDR3 reads TGTGCCAGCAGCACCCACAGGGCCCCGGGCACCGGGGAGCTGTTTTTT. Protein product: CASSTHRAPGTGELFF.

This chain links TRBV4-3 with TRBJ2-5, with D unresolved. The CDR3 covers 15 residues. Germline CDR1 reads LGHNA; CDR2 reads YSLEER. With 0 bases removed from V and 7 bases from J, the gap between germline ends came to 15 bases. CDR3 sequence: CASSQDKAIPGTQYF. The CDR3 bases are TGCGCCAGCAGCCAAGATAAGGCTATCCCGGGGACCCAGTACTTC.

The chain is built from TRBV25-1 and TRBJ1-2; 10 nucleotides line up with TRBD1. CDR1 is MGHDK and CDR2 is SYGVNS in the germline V gene. Trimming removed 0 bases from V and 0 bases from J; junction bases left unmatched: 7. The CDR3 consists of 18 residues. The CDR3 region is CASSEYRGQGSSNYGYTF. CDR3 sequence (DNA): TGTGCCAGCAGTGAATACCGGGGACAGGGGTCATCTAACTATGGCTACACCTTC.

The chain combines TRBV30 with TRBJ2-5; tentative D call: TRBD1 (6 bases). This CDR3 has 13 amino acids. V lost 0 bases, J lost 7 bases, and 12 bases lay in between. Germline values: CDR1 GTSNPN, CDR2 SVGIG (reference sequence). The CDR3 loop reads CAWSVQGGSTQYF. In nucleotides, the CDR3 is TGTGCCTGGAGTGTACAAGGGGGATCGACCCAGTACTTC.

The rearrangement links TRBV10-3 to TRBJ1-2; 8 bases map to TRBD1. CDR3 length equals 12 residues. Germline-derived CDR1 and CDR2 are ENHRY and SYGVKD. Germline trimming cut 4 bases from V and 6 bases from J; bases unmatched to any gene: 1. CDR3 sequence (DNA): TGTGCCATCAGTGCGACAGGGGATGGCTACACCTTC. Amino acid sequence: CAISATGDGYTF.

This clone has only a few counts. The chain employs TRBV7-2 and TRBJ2-7; a possible D gene is TRBD2 (6 bases). This CDR3 is 15 amino acids long. Trimming took off 3 bases at V and 3 bases at J, with 15 bases between the two ends. Germline V gene lookup returns CDR1 SGHTA and CDR2 FQGNSA. CDR3 amino acids: CASSFGRGENYEQYF. Written as DNA, the CDR3 is TGTGCCAGCAGCTTCGGGCGGGGAGAAAACTACGAGCAGTACTTC.

The chain is built from TRBV6-6 and TRBJ2-3, with TRBD1 identical over 10 bases. Trimming cost V 7 bases and J 0 bases; bases outside gene matches: 4. The germline CDR1 and CDR2 sequences are MNHNY and SVGAGI (reference sequence). The CDR3 totals 15 residues. CDR3 loop: CASTGQGPSTDTQYF. CDR3 nucleotides: TGTGCCAGCACGGGACAGGGGCCTAGCACAGATACGCAGTATTTT.

The chain couples TRBV6-5 to TRBJ2-2; TRBD1 aligns across 7 bases. Germline-derived CDR1 and CDR2 are MNHEY and SVGAGI. The CDR3 has 14 residues. Trimming at V came to 6 bases and at J to 5 bases, leaving 6 bases not matched to a gene. CDR3 region: CASRRDSRTGELFF. CDR3 sequence (DNA): TGTGCCAGCAGGAGGGACAGCCGAACCGGGGAGCTGTTTTTT.

V gene TRBV18 combines with J gene TRBJ2-5; unclear D gene. CDR1 and CDR2 from the germline V gene are KGHSH and LQKENI. The CDR3 consists of 14 residues. V lost 1 base, J lost 3 bases, and 9 bases lay in between. CDR3 residues: CASSPRALEETQYF. Here the CDR3 DNA reads TGTGCCAGCTCACCACGAGCTCTGGAAGAGACCCAGTACTTC.

The genes are TRBV4-3 and TRBJ2-2; TRBD2 agrees at 8 bases. There are 18 residues in the CDR3. From germline, CDR1 is LGHNA and CDR2 YSLEER. V dropped 0 bases and J dropped 6; count of bases not matched to a gene: 12. The CDR3, as DNA: TGCGCCAGCAGCCAAGATCTTCAGGGACTAGGGGTCCCCGGGGAGCTGTTTTTT. It specifies CASSQDLQGLGVPGELFF.

This chain links TRBV5-1 with TRBJ2-2, with D perhaps matching TRBD1 (7 bases). Per the germline V gene, CDR1 is SGHRS and CDR2 is YFSETQ. The CDR3 contains 16 residues. Trimming took 7 bases from V and 1 from J, leaving 17 bases between them. The DNA of the CDR3 is TGCGCCAGCCGAAGAAGTCAGGGGGGGAACACCGGGGAGCTGTTTTTT. It encodes CASRRSQGGNTGELFF.